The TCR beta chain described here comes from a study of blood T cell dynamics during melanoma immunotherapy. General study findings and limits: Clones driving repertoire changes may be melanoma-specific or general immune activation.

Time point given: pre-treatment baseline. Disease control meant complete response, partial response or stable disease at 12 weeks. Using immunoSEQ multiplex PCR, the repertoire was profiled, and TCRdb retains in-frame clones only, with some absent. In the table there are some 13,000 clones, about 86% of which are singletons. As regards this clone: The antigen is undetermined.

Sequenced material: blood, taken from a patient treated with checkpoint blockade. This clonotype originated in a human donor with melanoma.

CDR3 amino acids: CASSPLPGLAGTGELFF. CDR3 nucleotide sequence: TGCGCCAGCAGCCCACTACCGGGACTAGCGGGCACCGGGGAGCTGTTTTTT. The rearrangement joins TRBV4-1 to TRBJ2-2; 12 bases agree with TRBD2. The V gene end was trimmed by 4 bases and the J gene end by 4 bases; junction bases not matched to a gene: 7. From germline, CDR1 is MGHRA and CDR2 YSYEKL. The CDR3 spans 17 residues.